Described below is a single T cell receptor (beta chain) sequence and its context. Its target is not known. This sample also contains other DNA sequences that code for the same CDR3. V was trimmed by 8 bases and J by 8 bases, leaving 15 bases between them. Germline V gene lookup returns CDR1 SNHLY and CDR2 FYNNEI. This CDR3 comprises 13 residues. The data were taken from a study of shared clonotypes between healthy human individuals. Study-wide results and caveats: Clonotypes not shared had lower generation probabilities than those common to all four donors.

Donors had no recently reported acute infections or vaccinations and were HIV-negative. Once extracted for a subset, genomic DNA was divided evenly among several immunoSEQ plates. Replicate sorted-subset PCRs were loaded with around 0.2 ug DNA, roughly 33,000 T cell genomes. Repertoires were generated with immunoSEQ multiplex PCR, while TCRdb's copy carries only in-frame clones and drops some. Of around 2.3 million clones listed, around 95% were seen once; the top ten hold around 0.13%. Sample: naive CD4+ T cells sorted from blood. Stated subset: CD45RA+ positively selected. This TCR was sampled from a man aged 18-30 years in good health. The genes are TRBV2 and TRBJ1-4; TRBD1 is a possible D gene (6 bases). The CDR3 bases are TGTGCCAGCCGGGGGCAGGGAGGAGAAAAACTGTTTTTT. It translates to CASRGQGGEKLFF.